Here is one T cell receptor (beta chain) with its context. The antigen is not known. The CDR3 sequence is 15 residues long. The germline V gene has CDR1 SGHVT and CDR2 SQSDAQ. V lost 1 base to trimming and J lost 5 bases; unmatched junction nucleotides: 6. This specimen belongs to a study of T cell repertoires in cytomegalovirus infection. General study results and limits: The ex vivo response showed dominance by HLA-C-restricted CMV-specific TCR beta clonotypes. Accumulated public TCR beta family frequency recognized individuals carrying CMV together with the relevant HLA.

TCRdb re-called the reads with MiXCR, one entry per CDR3 protein. This sample has hundreds of thousands of distinct CDR3 sequences; 30% to 35% occur once, and the top ten carry about 18%. This chain joins TRBV7-4 and TRBJ2-7; TRBD2 matches at 9 bases. This sequence was found in a human donor in good health (CMV status not recorded). Some clones in this sample may be carry-over from other donors' samples. This sample comprised cultured PBMCs, obtained from culture after CMV antigen stimulation. This chain's CDR3 is CASSLVSSGKNEQYF. DNA for the CDR3: TGTGCCAGCAGCTTAGTTTCTAGCGGGAAGAACGAGCAGTACTTC.